The subject of this entry is one TCR beta chain. This sample stems from a study of blood T cells in healthy people across ages. Next came a second PCR, run for about 6 to 12 cycles, which used a sample-barcoded 5' primer along with a J-beta primer mix. From the 5' RACE reads, TCRdb called clonotypes with MiXCR, one entry per CDR3 protein. The profile shows roughly 700,000 distinct CDR3 sequences, 49% of them singletons. The CDR3 is 15 residues long. The sample providers were healthy Caucasian people from Russia, aged about 6 to 90. Drawing of peripheral blood yielded ten milliliters from each donor. Sequencing was done on a sample of blood. The source is a woman in her sixties in good health. The chain combines TRBV21-1 with TRBJ1-4; whether TRBD1, the table's D call, matches the DNA was not checked. TRBV21-1 is described as a pseudogene. The DNA of the CDR3 is TGTGCCAGCAGCAAAGTAGGGGACAGGGTTGAAAAACTGTTTTTT. This translates into CASSKVGDRVEKLFF.